This TCR beta chain came from a study of T cell repertoires in cytomegalovirus infection. Study information: Public TCR beta signatures marked donors with CMV infection and the matching HLA.

Via MiXCR, TCRdb re-called the reads, giving one row per CDR3 protein. The sample has about 890,000 distinct CDR3 sequences, about a third seen once. Study results and caveats: Dominant in the ex vivo response were TCR beta clonotypes restricted by HLA-C and specific for CMV. Carriers of CMV plus the relevant HLA were identified by cumulative public TCR beta family frequency.

Remarks on this clonotype: Its specificity is not known.

The germline gives CDR1 SEHNR, CDR2 FQNEAQ (reference sequence). The CDR3 runs 17 residues. Between the trimmed V and J ends, which lost 2 bases and 2 bases, there was a span of 17 bases. The chain joins TRBV7-9 to TRBJ2-3; D remains unclear. This TCR was sampled from a human donor in good health (CMV status not recorded). Some clones in this sample may be carry-over from other donors' samples. Material: cultured CD8+ T cells from PBMCs, obtained from culture after CMV antigen stimulation. CDR3 in DNA: TGTGCCAGCAGCTTACGAGTAGCCGACAAAGACACAGATACGCAGTATTTT. This codes for CASSLRVADKDTDTQYF.